The T cell receptor (beta chain) described here comes from a study of shared clonotypes between healthy human individuals. Researchers ran the assay at a deep level. An even split of each subset's genomic DNA across several immunoSEQ plates was performed. Some clones are missing from TCRdb's copy, which holds only in-frame ones; the method was immunoSEQ multiplex PCR. Of over 2 million clones in the sample, over 85% were seen once. CD8 cells classed as naive were CD45RO-negative and positively selected for CCR7, excluding terminally differentiated effector memory CD45RA+ cells. The ends lost 0 bases at V and 2 bases at J; junction bases unmatched: 12. CDR3 size: 18 residues. The germline gives CDR1 SGDLS, CDR2 YYNGEE. Turning to this clone: Its antigen is as yet unknown.

Study-wide results and caveats: Clonotypes which were not shared had lower generation probabilities than clonotypes that all four donors shared.

This chain joins TRBV9 and TRBJ2-5; 8 bases fit TRBD1. This receptor was taken from a man aged 18 to 30 in good health. The specimen was naive CD8+ T cells sorted from blood. The CDR3 spells CASSVEGDRHPRQETQYF. CDR3 DNA: TGTGCCAGCAGCGTAGAAGGGGACAGGCATCCCCGTCAAGAGACCCAGTACTTC.